The 7 T cell receptor beta chains given below trace back to one sample, sequenced in a study of OX40 agonist ivuxolimab in advanced cancers. Measured with immunoSEQ multiplex PCR; TCRdb has only the in-frame clones, and not every one. Here the sample spans over 35,000 clones, about 83% being singletons. Sequences were derived from CD4+ or CD8+ T cells sorted from blood, sampled in a trial of the OX40 agonist ivuxolimab. These receptors were obtained from an adult with an advanced solid tumor such as melanoma, head and neck, liver or kidney cancer.

V usage is TRBV9 and J usage is TRBJ2-2, with D possibly being TRBD2 (5 bases). The germline V and J ends were trimmed by 1 base and 7 bases, with 8 bases remaining between them. Per the germline V gene, CDR1 is SGDLS and CDR2 is YYNGEE. This CDR3 region has 13 residues. CDR3 protein: CASSVIGGGELFF. The DNA for the CDR3 is TGTGCCAGCAGCGTAATAGGAGGCGGGGAGCTGTTTTTT.

This sequence joins TRBV9 and TRBJ2-5; a weak D match, TRBD1 (6 bases). The ends were cut back, 2 bases at V and 0 bases at J, with 11 bases in the middle. CDR1 and CDR2 from the germline V gene are SGDLS and YYNGEE. The CDR3 loop spans 15 amino acids. The CDR3 region is CASSVGQSYQETQYF. The DNA of the CDR3 is TGTGCCAGCAGCGTGGGACAATCGTACCAAGAGACCCAGTACTTC.

The gene calls are TRBV6-1 and TRBJ1-6; the D is unclear. The V gene's germline CDR1 is MNHNS and CDR2 SASEGT. V gave up 8 bases and J gave up 8 bases, with 19 bases separating them. CDR3 length: 15 amino acids. The CDR3 sequence is CASSRGVEVDSPLHF. The CDR3 nucleotides read TGTGCCAGCTCTCGTGGGGTGGAAGTCGATTCACCCCTCCACTTT.

V is TRBV5-6 and J is TRBJ2-7, with 9 bases aligning to TRBD1. V dropped 4 bases and J dropped 1; count of bases not matched to a gene: 6. CDR1 is SGHDT, CDR2 YYEEEE, per germline. The CDR3 is 15 amino acids. CDR3 amino acids: CASSATGGKSYEQYF. DNA of the CDR3: TGTGCCAGCAGCGCTACAGGGGGCAAGTCCTACGAGCAGTACTTC. Combining the CDR3 with reference TRBV5-6 and TRBJ2-7 gives the whole variable domain DAGVTQSPTHLIKTRGQQVTLRCSPKSGHDTVSWYQQALGQGPQFIFQYYEEEERQRGNFPDRFSGHQFPNYSSELNVNALLLGDSALYLCASSATGGKSYEQYFGPGTRLTVT.

This clone occurred once. J is TRBJ2-3 and V is TRBV27, with D possibly being TRBD1 or TRBD2 (5 bases each). V was pared by 3 bases and J by 2 bases, with 6 bases between. The CDR3 is made up of 13 amino acids. CDR1 and CDR2 from the germline V gene are MNHEY and SMNVEV (reference sequence). The CDR3 spells CASSLGPTDTQYF. The CDR3 DNA reads TGTGCCAGCAGTTTGGGACCCACAGATACGCAGTATTTT.

The chain recombines TRBV19 with TRBJ1-1; D uncertain. The germline V and J ends were trimmed by 1 base and 6 bases, with 9 bases remaining between them. In germline, CDR1 is LNHDA, CDR2 SQIVND (reference sequence). The CDR3 has 13 amino acids. The CDR3 DNA reads as TGTGCCAGTAGTATAGTCACCAACGCTGAAGCTTTCTTT. This translates into CASSIVTNAEAFF.

The V and J genes are TRBV4-2 and TRBJ1-2, with 7 nucleotides matching TRBD1. J gave up 4 bases and V 1 base, and 9 bases lay outside the gene matches. Germline CDR1 reads LGHNA; CDR2 reads YNFKEQ. The CDR3 has 16 residues. The CDR3 nucleotides are TGTGCCAGCAGCCAAGCATGGGCAGGGGGAAGCTATGGCTACACCTTC. It encodes CASSQAWAGGSYGYTF.